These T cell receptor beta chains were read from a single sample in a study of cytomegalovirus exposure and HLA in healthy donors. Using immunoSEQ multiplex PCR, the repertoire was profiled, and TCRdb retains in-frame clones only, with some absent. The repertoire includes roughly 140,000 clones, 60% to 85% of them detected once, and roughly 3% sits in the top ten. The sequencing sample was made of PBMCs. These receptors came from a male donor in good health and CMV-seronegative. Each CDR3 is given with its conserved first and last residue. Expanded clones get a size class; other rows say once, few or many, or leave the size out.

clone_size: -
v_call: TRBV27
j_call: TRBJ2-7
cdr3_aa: CASSLTPSGATSYEQYF

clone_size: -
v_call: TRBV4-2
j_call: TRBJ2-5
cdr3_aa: CASSPPRRQETQYF

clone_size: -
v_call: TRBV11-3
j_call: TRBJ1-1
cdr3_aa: CASSGGEGGTEAFF

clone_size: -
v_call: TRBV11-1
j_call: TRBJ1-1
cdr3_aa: CASSLRQINTEAFF

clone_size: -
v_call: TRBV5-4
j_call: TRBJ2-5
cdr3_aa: CPSSLEWGRRETQYF

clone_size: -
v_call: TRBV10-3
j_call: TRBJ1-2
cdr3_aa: CAISTDRGNYGYTF

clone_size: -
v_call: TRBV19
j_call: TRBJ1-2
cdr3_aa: CASIISSDRGRGFGYGYTF

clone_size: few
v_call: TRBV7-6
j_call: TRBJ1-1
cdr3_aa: CASSYQGYGTEAFF

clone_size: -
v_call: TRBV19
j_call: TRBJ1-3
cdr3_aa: CASSISGGSSGNTIYF

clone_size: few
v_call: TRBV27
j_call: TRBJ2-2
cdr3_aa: CASRPIYRGQRGGELFF

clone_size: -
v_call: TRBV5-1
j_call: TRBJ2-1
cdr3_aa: CASSYSGGANEQFF

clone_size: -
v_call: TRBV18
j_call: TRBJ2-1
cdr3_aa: CASSPFVVRREAALKQFF

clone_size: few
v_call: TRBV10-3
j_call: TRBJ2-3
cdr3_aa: CAISESIQVLGGGTQYF

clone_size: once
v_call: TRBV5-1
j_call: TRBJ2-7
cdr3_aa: CASSSRLAGVVYEQYF

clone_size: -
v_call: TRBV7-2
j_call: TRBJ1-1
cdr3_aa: CASSLVGGNTEAFF

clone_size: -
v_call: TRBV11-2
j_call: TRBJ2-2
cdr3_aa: CASSFAGELFF

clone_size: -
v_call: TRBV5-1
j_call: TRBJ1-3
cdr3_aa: CASSLGGAGNTIYF

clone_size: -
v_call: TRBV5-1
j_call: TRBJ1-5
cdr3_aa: CASRWAPGSNQPQHF

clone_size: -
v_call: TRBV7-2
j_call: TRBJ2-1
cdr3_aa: CASSLRGTSGVWDNEQFF

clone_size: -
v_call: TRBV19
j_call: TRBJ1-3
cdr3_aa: CASTRQGASGNTIYF

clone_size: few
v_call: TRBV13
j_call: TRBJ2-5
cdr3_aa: CASSLEGGGETQYF

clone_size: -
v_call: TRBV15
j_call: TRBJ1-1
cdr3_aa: CATSLGQGQGNTEAFF

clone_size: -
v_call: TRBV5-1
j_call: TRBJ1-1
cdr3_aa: CASSPRTGLNTEAFF

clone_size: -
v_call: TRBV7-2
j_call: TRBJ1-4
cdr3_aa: CASSLAPDRGGEKLFF

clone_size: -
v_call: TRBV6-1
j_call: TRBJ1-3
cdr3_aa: CASSASTSGNTIYF

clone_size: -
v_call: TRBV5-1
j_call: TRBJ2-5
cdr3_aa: CASSLGRLAGNLAETQYF

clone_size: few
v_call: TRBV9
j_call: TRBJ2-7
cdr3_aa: CASSVSGHFGLEQYF

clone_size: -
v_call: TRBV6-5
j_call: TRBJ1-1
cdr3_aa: CASSYSVSGAAAFF

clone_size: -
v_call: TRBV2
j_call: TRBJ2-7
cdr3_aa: CASSESDYEQYF

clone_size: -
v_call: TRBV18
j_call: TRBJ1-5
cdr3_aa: CASSRMGQGVGQPQHF

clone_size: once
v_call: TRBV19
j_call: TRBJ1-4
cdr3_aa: CASTAGQGNEKLFF

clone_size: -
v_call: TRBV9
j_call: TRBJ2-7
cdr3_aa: CASSVEPWSSYEQYF

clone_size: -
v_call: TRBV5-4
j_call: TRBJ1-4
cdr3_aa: CASSLSGGGNEKLFF

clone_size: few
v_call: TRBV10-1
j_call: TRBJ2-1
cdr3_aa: CASSELTSGPYNEQFF

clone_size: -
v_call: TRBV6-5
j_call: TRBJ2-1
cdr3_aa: CASSYGADLSNEQFF

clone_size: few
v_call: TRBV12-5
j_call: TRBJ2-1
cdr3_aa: CASGSRDREGEQFF

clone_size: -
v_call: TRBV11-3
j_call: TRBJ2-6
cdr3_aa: CASSGQGATGANVLTF

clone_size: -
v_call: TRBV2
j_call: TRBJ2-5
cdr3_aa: CASNVKPGQVGEETQYF

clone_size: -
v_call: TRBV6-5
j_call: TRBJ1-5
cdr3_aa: CASRTQGDSNQPQHF

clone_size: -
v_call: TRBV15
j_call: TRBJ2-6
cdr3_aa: CATSRFGQGGSSGANVLTF

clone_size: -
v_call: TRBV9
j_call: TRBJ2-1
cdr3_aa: CASSVGVSGRAWVHNEQFF

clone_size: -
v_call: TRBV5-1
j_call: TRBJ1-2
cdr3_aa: CASSLETGRPYGYTF

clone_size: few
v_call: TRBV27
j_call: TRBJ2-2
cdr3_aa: CASSLRSSGGTGELFF